The next 9 T cell receptor beta chains were all read from a single sample in a study of shared T cell receptors in the human thymus. Repertoires were generated with immunoSEQ multiplex PCR, while TCRdb's copy carries only in-frame clones and drops some. This table has roughly 710,000 clones, 80% to 90% appearing once. The data were also submitted as part of a second study, on human thymus T cells.

The sequencing input was thymocytes. Every receptor here comes from a girl in the first two years of life with a congenital heart defect.

J is TRBJ2-7 and V is TRBV4-3; 14 nucleotides agree with TRBD2. Germline CDR1 is LGHNA and CDR2 is YSLEER. V was pared by 0 bases and J by 3 bases, with 16 bases of the junction left unmatched. The CDR3 is 21 amino acids. The CDR3 is CASSQDWGGLAGANAHYEQYF. The CDR3 coding sequence is TGCGCCAGCAGCCAAGATTGGGGGGGACTAGCGGGGGCGAATGCCCACTACGAGCAGTACTTC.

The CDR3: CASSLASGGEYNEQFF. In DNA form, the CDR3 reads TGCGCCAGCAGCTTGGCTAGCGGGGGGGAATACAATGAGCAGTTCTTC. The chain carries TRBV5-1 and TRBJ2-1; 12 nucleotides line up with TRBD2. The germline gives CDR1 SGHRS, CDR2 YFSETQ. The CDR3 spans 16 residues. V was clipped by 0 bases and J by 4 bases; unmatched bases: 2. Full variable domain (remainder filled in from reference TRBV5-1 and TRBJ2-1): KAGVTQTPRYLIKTRGQQVTLSCSPISGHRSVSWYQQTPGQGLQFLFEYFSETQRNKGNFPGRFSGRQFSNSRSEMNVSTLELGDSALYLCASSLASGGEYNEQFFGPGTRLTVL.

This chain uses TRBV13 with TRBJ2-4, with D possibly TRBD1 on 6 matching bases. Trimming removed 0 bases at V and 2 bases at J, with 8 bases between. The germline V gene encodes CDR1 PRHDT and CDR2 FYEKMQ (reference sequence). The CDR3 length is 15 residues. CDR3 sequence: CASSLGGDTKNIQYF. CDR3 nucleotides: TGTGCCAGCAGCTTAGGGGGGGACACCAAAAACATTCAGTACTTC.

This chain connects TRBV7-2 to TRBJ2-3, with a weak D call TRBD1 (5 bases). Per germline, CDR1 SGHTA and CDR2 FQGNSA. The CDR3 length is 19 residues. The V end lost 5 bases, the J end lost 0 bases, and 24 bases lay between the germline ends. The DNA of the CDR3 is TGTGCCAGCAGCCCCTTGACAGTACTAACGCGTATAAGCACAGATACGCAGTATTTT. It yields the protein CASSPLTVLTRISTDTQYF.

This chain connects TRBV4-1 to TRBJ1-2; D remains ambiguous. The germline CDR1 and CDR2 sequences are MGHRA and YSYEKL. V lost 1 base and J lost 4, with 22 bases in between. This CDR3 contains 18 residues. CDR3 DNA sequence: TGCGCCAGCAGCCAAGTAGCCCTCCCGAAAGCAGAGCTCTATGGCTACACCTTC. It translates to CASSQVALPKAELYGYTF.

The rearrangement links TRBV5-4 to TRBJ2-2; 8 nucleotides align to TRBD1. The CDR3 is 20 amino acids. Germline CDR1 reads SGHNT; CDR2 reads YYREEE (reference sequence). Trimming cost V 0 bases and J 0 bases; bases outside gene matches: 13. For the CDR3, the DNA is TGTGCCAGCAGCTTGGTGCAGGGGGCTTACCTCCCTCCGAACACCGGGGAGCTGTTTTTT. Its protein product is CASSLVQGAYLPPNTGELFF.

The chain has TRBV2 and TRBJ1-5; 10 bases agree with TRBD1. After removal of 6 bases from V and 2 bases from J, the junction contained 4 bases not matched to a gene. The CDR3 covers 15 residues. The V gene's germline CDR1 is SNHLY and CDR2 FYNNEI. CDR3 coding DNA: TGTGCCAGCAGACCTGGACAGGGGGGCAATCAGCCCCAGCATTTT. Protein product: CASRPGQGGNQPQHF.

The V gene is TRBV27, the J gene TRBJ2-6; 11 bases map to TRBD1. Trimming cost V 8 bases and J 0 bases; bases outside gene matches: 9. The CDR3 runs to 18 residues. The germline gives CDR1 MNHEY, CDR2 SMNVEV (reference sequence). In nucleotides, the CDR3 is TGTGCCAGCGCCGGAGAAGGGACAGGGGGCTCTGGGGCCAACGTCCTGACTTTC. Translation gives CASAGEGTGGSGANVLTF.

This rearrangement joins TRBV11-2 to TRBJ1-3; D gene uncertain. Germline CDR1 and CDR2: SGHAT and FQNNGV. V was pared by 0 bases and J by 0 bases, with 6 bases between. This CDR3 comprises 15 residues. CDR3 in amino acids: CASSLEVASGNTIYF. The DNA for the CDR3 is TGTGCCAGCAGCTTAGAAGTGGCCTCTGGAAACACCATATATTTT.